This T cell receptor (beta chain) is drawn from a study of T cells after somatic rescue of genetic block. Profiling relied on immunoSEQ multiplex PCR, and the TCRdb table lists in-frame clones only, not all of them. The sample records about 88,000 clones, about nine tenths being singletons. Germline values: CDR1 SGHKS, CDR2 YYEKEE (reference sequence). The CDR3 consists of 15 residues. V was cut by 3 bases and J by 6 bases, with 18 bases left in between. The gene calls are TRBV5-5 and TRBJ1-1; D not resolved. This receptor was taken from a woman aged 18 to 35. Sequences were obtained from peripheral blood mononuclear cells (PBMCs). The CDR3 DNA reads TGTGCCAGCAGCTCCTCGGGGATTTCGGTAGCTGAAGCTTTCTTT. It encodes CASSSSGISVAEAFF.